This entry lists 27 T cell receptor beta chains sequenced from one sample in a study of T cell changes during pregnancy in multiple sclerosis. Using immunoSEQ multiplex PCR, the repertoire was profiled, and TCRdb retains in-frame clones only, with some absent. The sample carries fewer than 35,000 clones, roughly 90% recorded once. The sample consisted of CD4+ T cells from peripheral blood mononuclear cells, taken in the second trimester of pregnancy. All receptors come from a female donor in good health, enrolled as a control in a pregnancy study.

The rearrangement uses TRBV5-6 and TRBJ2-5, with D perhaps TRBD1 (5 bases). This CDR3 spans 16 amino acids. Trimming stripped 0 bases from V and 6 bases from J, with 18 bases between. CDR1 and CDR2 (germline): SGHDT, YYEEEE. For the CDR3, the DNA is TGTGCCAGCAGCTTGGGGGGCAGCCTCGAGGTAAAGACCCAGTACTTC. Translating it yields CASSLGGSLEVKTQYF.

This clone was detected only a few times. This sequence joins TRBV18 and TRBJ1-1, with D tentatively TRBD1 (6 bases). Trimming took 5 bases from V and 1 from J, leaving 8 bases between them. The germline V gene has CDR1 KGHSH and CDR2 LQKENI. The CDR3 runs to 13 residues. The CDR3: CASSKDRNTEAFF. CDR3 nucleotide sequence: TGTGCCAGCTCAAAGGACAGGAACACTGAAGCTTTCTTT.

V usage is TRBV6-5 and J usage is TRBJ2-2, with 8 nucleotides matching TRBD1. Per the germline V gene, CDR1 is MNHEY and CDR2 is SVGAGI. The V and J ends lost 6 bases and 6 bases, in that order; junction bases with no gene match: 9. CDR3 length equals 15 residues. DNA of the CDR3: TGTGCCAGCAGAAAACTGGACAGGGTCCCCGGGGAGCTGTTTTTT. The encoded protein is CASRKLDRVPGELFF.

The chain recombines TRBV14 with TRBJ2-3; perhaps TRBD2 as D (6 bases). The CDR3 runs to 14 residues. V was shortened by 1 base and J by 5 bases, with 10 bases between the two germline ends. The germline V gene has CDR1 SGHDN and CDR2 FVKESK. CDR3 sequence: CASSQGGGKDTQYF. The DNA for the CDR3 is TGTGCCAGCAGCCAAGGGGGCGGGAAAGATACGCAGTATTTT.

The chain is built from TRBV11-2 and TRBJ2-1; TRBD2 matches 12 bases. This CDR3 has 18 amino acids. From germline, CDR1 is SGHAT and CDR2 FQNNGV. After removal of 5 bases from V and 8 bases from J, the junction contained 16 bases not matched to a gene. The CDR3 nucleotides read TGTGCCAGCAGCCGACCTAGCGGGGGGGCCCTCCGGCCGCATGAGCAGTTCTTC. It yields the protein CASSRPSGGALRPHEQFF.

In DNA form, the CDR3 reads TGTGCCAGCAGTTTAAGGACAGCGAACACTGAAGCTTTCTTT. Its protein product is CASSLRTANTEAFF. The chain couples TRBV27 to TRBJ1-1; D may be TRBD1 (6 bases). The length of the CDR3 is 14 residues. Germline V gene sequence: CDR1 MNHEY, CDR2 SMNVEV (reference sequence). V lost 2 bases, J lost 1 base, and 8 bases lay in between.

The V and J genes are TRBV6-5 and TRBJ1-2, with unresolved D. Germline CDR1 and CDR2: MNHEY and SVGAGI. The CDR3 length is 13 residues. Trimming took off 3 bases at V and 7 bases at J, with 12 bases between the two ends. The CDR3 DNA reads as TGTGCCAGCAGTTATCGGCAAGGAGGTGGCTACACCTTC. Protein sequence: CASSYRQGGGYTF.

The chain joins TRBV5-1 to TRBJ2-1; 12 bases agree with TRBD2. The germline V gene encodes CDR1 SGHRS and CDR2 YFSETQ. The ends lost 4 bases at V and 7 bases at J; junction bases unmatched: 9. This CDR3 has 16 residues. The CDR3 region is CASSLGGLAGINEQFF. The CDR3 bases are TGCGCCAGCAGCCTGGGTGGACTAGCGGGAATAAATGAGCAGTTCTTC.

The chain combines TRBV30 with TRBJ1-1; D is possibly TRBD1 (6 bases). The CDR3 is 12 amino acids. Trimming cost V 5 bases and J 1 base, with 8 bases left between them. The V gene's germline CDR1 is GTSNPN and CDR2 SVGIG (reference sequence). The CDR3 DNA reads as TGTGCCTGGGCCAGGGGGAACACTGAAGCTTTCTTT. Translating gives CAWARGNTEAFF.

The chain couples TRBV5-1 to TRBJ1-2, with D possibly being TRBD1 (6 bases). V lost 0 bases to trimming and J lost 0 bases, with 6 bases between them. This CDR3 spans 14 amino acids. Germline values: CDR1 SGHRS, CDR2 YFSETQ. The CDR3 loop is CASSLEGANYGYTF. The CDR3 region has the DNA TGCGCCAGCAGCTTGGAGGGGGCTAACTATGGCTACACCTTC.

The rearrangement uses TRBV4-3 and TRBJ1-4; 11 nucleotides agree with TRBD1. V dropped 0 bases and J dropped 4; count of bases not matched to a gene: 1. Germline V lookup: CDR1 LGHNA, CDR2 YSLEER. The CDR3 loop spans 16 amino acids. CDR3 residues: CASSQEGTGGNEKLFF. The CDR3 DNA follows: TGCGCCAGCAGCCAAGAGGGGACAGGGGGTAATGAAAAACTGTTTTTT.

The V call is TRBV5-1, the J call TRBJ2-2, with D possibly TRBD2 on 5 matching bases. The CDR3 is 15 amino acids. Between the trimmed V and J ends, which lost 3 bases and 0 bases, there was a span of 9 bases. Germline V gives CDR1 SGHRS, CDR2 YFSETQ. The CDR3 DNA is TGCGCCAGCAGCTACGAGCGGTCGAACACCGGGGAGCTGTTTTTT. It codes for CASSYERSNTGELFF.

The chain links TRBV5-6 to TRBJ2-3, with TRBD1 as a possible D gene (6 bases). The V end was cut by 5 bases, the J end by 0 bases, with 16 bases between. Germline V lookup: CDR1 SGHDT, CDR2 YYEEEE. The CDR3 length is 16 residues. The DNA of the CDR3 is TGTGCCAGCAGTACCCCGGGACATCCTAGCACAGATACGCAGTATTTT. It specifies CASSTPGHPSTDTQYF. Using reference TRBV5-6 and TRBJ2-3 for the parts outside the CDR3, the full variable domain is DAGVTQSPTHLIKTRGQQVTLRCSPKSGHDTVSWYQQALGQGPQFIFQYYEEEERQRGNFPDRFSGHQFPNYSSELNVNALLLGDSALYLCASSTPGHPSTDTQYFGPGTRLTVL.

The V gene is TRBV19, the J gene TRBJ2-3; 9 bases agree with TRBD2. With 5 bases clipped from V and 2 bases from J, the junction kept 5 bases outside the gene matches. Germline V gene lookup returns CDR1 LNHDA and CDR2 SQIVND (reference sequence). CDR3 length equals 15 residues. CDR3 loop: CASSRLAGNTDTQYF. For the CDR3, the DNA is TGTGCCAGTAGTCGGCTAGCGGGGAACACAGATACGCAGTATTTT.

The chain combines TRBV7-9 with TRBJ2-7, with D maybe TRBD2 (5 bases). There are 13 residues in the CDR3. V dropped 3 bases and J dropped 12 bases, with 18 bases sitting between them. CDR1 and CDR2 from the germline V gene are SEHNR and FQNEAQ (reference sequence). The CDR3 DNA reads as TGTGCCAGCAGCTTGACCGGGCCTCGGGAAGGGTACTTC. This codes for CASSLTGPREGYF.

The chain combines TRBV11-2 with TRBJ1-1; D is ambiguous. Germline values: CDR1 SGHAT, CDR2 FQNNGV. The CDR3 covers 12 residues. V lost 0 bases and J 14 bases, leaving 13 bases between the germline ends. This CDR3 is CASSLETRSPFF. In DNA, the CDR3 is TGTGCCAGCAGCTTAGAGACTCGCAGCCCCTTCTTT.

The rearrangement joins TRBV5-1 to TRBJ2-1, with D perhaps TRBD1 (6 bases). Germline V gene lookup returns CDR1 SGHRS and CDR2 YFSETQ. Trimming took off 0 bases at V and 0 bases at J, with 16 bases between the two ends. The CDR3 runs 18 residues. As DNA, the CDR3 is TGCGCCAGCAGCTTGGTTGGGCTGCAGGGGTCCTCCTACAATGAGCAGTTCTTC. This encodes CASSLVGLQGSSYNEQFF.

V and J are TRBV18 and TRBJ1-6, with D hard to call. CDR1 and CDR2 (germline): KGHSH, LQKENI. The CDR3 loop spans 13 amino acids. Trimming shortened V by 3 bases and J by 5 bases, and 5 bases separated the two germline ends. The CDR3 DNA reads TGTGCCAGCTCACCCGAGGATAATTCACCCCTCCACTTT. Translation gives CASSPEDNSPLHF.

This clone has more than one count but fewer than ten. V is TRBV19 and J is TRBJ1-5; TRBD1 agrees at 9 bases. CDR3 length equals 16 residues. V was pared by 5 bases and J by 6 bases, with 11 bases of the junction left unmatched. The germline V gene has CDR1 LNHDA and CDR2 SQIVND (reference sequence). DNA of the CDR3: TGTGCCAGTAGTCCAGGGACAGGGAGGGACGGTCAGCCCCAGCATTTT. This gives the protein CASSPGTGRDGQPQHF.

This sequence joins TRBV6-6 and TRBJ1-4; 7 positions match TRBD1. Germline V gives CDR1 MNHNY, CDR2 SVGAGI (reference sequence). The CDR3 runs to 15 residues. With 3 bases clipped from V and 5 bases from J, the junction kept 6 bases outside the gene matches. This CDR3 reads CASSYRDRLNEKLFF. The DNA of the CDR3 is TGTGCCAGCAGTTATCGGGACAGACTGAATGAAAAACTGTTTTTT.

This chain joins TRBV19 and TRBJ1-5; TRBD1 agrees at 8 bases. Germline lookup yields CDR1 LNHDA and CDR2 SQIVND (reference sequence). There are 18 residues in the CDR3. V was pared by 1 base and J by 6 bases, with 14 bases of the junction left unmatched. DNA for the CDR3: TGTGCCAGTAGTATAGGAGGACAGGGTGGGGTCTTGACTCAGCCCCAGCATTTT. Translating gives CASSIGGQGGVLTQPQHF.

The chain couples TRBV7-2 to TRBJ2-5; weak D call: TRBD2 (7 bases). The CDR3 consists of 14 residues. Per germline, CDR1 SGHTA and CDR2 FQGNSA. Trimming left V 7 bases short and J 4 bases short, with 16 bases between. The CDR3 protein is CASTLRGGGETQYF. The CDR3 nucleotides read TGTGCCAGCACCCTAAGGGGGGGAGGAGAGACCCAGTACTTC.

V usage is TRBV5-5 and J usage is TRBJ1-2, with D possibly TRBD1 on 6 matching bases. Germline V CDR1 and CDR2: SGHKS, YYEKEE (reference sequence). V was cut by 2 bases and J by 7 bases, with 18 bases left in between. This CDR3 has 15 residues. CDR3 coding DNA: TGTGCCAGCAGCTTAGAGGGGGGAGGGTTCGGTGGCTACACCTTC. Amino acids: CASSLEGGGFGGYTF.

V gene TRBV11-1 combines with J gene TRBJ2-7; 8 bases line up with TRBD2. The V and J ends lost 6 bases and 9 bases, in that order; junction bases with no gene match: 16. The CDR3 is 15 residues long. Germline values: CDR1 SGHAT, CDR2 FQDESV (reference sequence). The CDR3 DNA follows: TGTGCCAGCAGTCCAGGGCGGCTAAGCGGGAGAGTGCAGTACTTC. As protein: CASSPGRLSGRVQYF.

The chain carries TRBV11-2 and TRBJ1-2, with a possible D match to TRBD1 (5 bases). The CDR3 loop spans 15 amino acids. Germline V gives CDR1 SGHAT, CDR2 FQNNGV. V lost 0 bases, J lost 8 bases, and 16 bases lay in between. The CDR3 reads CASSLDLVAGRGYTF. Written as DNA, the CDR3 is TGTGCCAGCAGCTTAGATCTGGTGGCAGGGCGAGGCTACACCTTC.

The rearrangement uses TRBV11-3 and TRBJ1-3; 9 nucleotides align to TRBD1. Germline V CDR1 and CDR2: SGHNT, YENEEA. Trimming cost V 5 bases and J 3 bases; bases outside gene matches: 5. CDR3 length equals 15 residues. The CDR3 sequence: CASSPGQGNGNTIYF. DNA for the CDR3: TGTGCCAGCAGCCCCGGACAGGGGAATGGAAACACCATATATTTT. Full variable domain (remainder filled in from reference TRBV11-3 and TRBJ1-3): EAGVVQSPRYKIIEKKQPVAFWCNPISGHNTLYWYLQNLGQGPELLIRYENEEAVDDSQLPKDRFSAERLKGVDSTLKIQPAELGDSAVYLCASSPGQGNGNTIYFGEGSWLTVV.

This rearrangement joins TRBV7-9 to TRBJ2-1; D is unresolved. The CDR3 extends over 13 amino acids. Germline CDR1 reads SEHNR; CDR2 reads FQNEAQ (reference sequence). V lost 10 bases and J lost 11, with 21 bases in between. The CDR3 bases are TGTGCCAACCACCGAGGATCAGACGGCAAGCAGTTCTTC. The encoded protein is CANHRGSDGKQFF.